These 25 T cell receptor beta chains were sequenced from one sample in a study of T cell repertoires in cytomegalovirus infection. Using its own MiXCR run on the reads, TCRdb lists one record per CDR3 protein. The sample has 200,000 or so distinct CDR3 sequences; 25% to 30% are singletons. The sequenced sample was PBMCs. All receptors come from a human donor in good health (CMV status not recorded). Some clones in this sample may be carry-over from other donors' samples.

This sequence joins TRBV5-1 and TRBJ2-3; D might be TRBD2 (6 bases). In germline, CDR1 is SGHRS, CDR2 YFSETQ. CDR3 length equals 14 residues. With 0 bases removed from V and 4 bases from J, the gap between germline ends came to 9 bases. DNA of the CDR3: TGCGCCAGCAGCTTGGCCTCTAGCGCAGATACGCAGTATTTT. Amino acid sequence: CASSLASSADTQYF.

The rearrangement joins TRBV28 to TRBJ1-2; D is possibly TRBD1 (5 bases). CDR3 length equals 16 residues. Trimming stripped 3 bases from V and 4 bases from J, with 18 bases between. Germline CDR1 is MDHEN and CDR2 is SYDVKM. DNA for the CDR3: TGTGCCAGCAGTTTTCCCCCGGGGCGAGGTGGCTATGGCTACACCTTC. It translates to CASSFPPGRGGYGYTF.

This CDR3 reads CASRNQGIDSIEAFF. The CDR3 nucleotides read TGTGCCAGCAGAAATCAGGGGATCGATTCAATCGAAGCTTTCTTT. This sequence joins TRBV6-2 or TRBV6-3 and TRBJ1-1, with a tentative D call TRBD1 (6 bases). Germline V CDR1 and CDR2: MNHEY, SVGEGT. V was shortened by 6 bases and J by 8 bases, with 22 bases between the two germline ends. The length of the CDR3 is 15 residues.

V and J are TRBV7-8 and TRBJ2-6; D call uncertain. The germline gives CDR1 SGHVS, CDR2 FQNEAQ. The CDR3 extends over 16 amino acids. Trimming took 3 bases from V and 0 from J, leaving 9 bases between them. This CDR3 reads CASSLAARSGANVLTF. CDR3 nucleotides: TGTGCCAGCAGCTTGGCAGCCCGCTCTGGGGCCAACGTCCTGACTTTC.

This clonotype was seen many times. The CDR3 is CASSSAQARETQYF. For the CDR3, the DNA is TGTGCCAGCAGCTCCGCGCAGGCCCGGGAGACCCAGTACTTC. This chain uses TRBV7-8 with TRBJ2-5; D unresolved. Deletions cut 4 bases from V and 5 bases from J, with 14 bases between. The CDR3 length is 14 residues. Germline V CDR1 and CDR2: SGHVS, FQNEAQ. The whole variable domain, remainder taken from reference TRBV7-8 and TRBJ2-5, is GAGVSQSPRYKVAKRGQDVALRCDPISGHVSLFWYQQALGQGPEFLTYFQNEAQLDKSGLPSDRFFAERPEGSVSTLKIQRTQQEDSAVYLCASSSAQARETQYFGPGTRLLVL.

The rearrangement links TRBV12-3 or TRBV12-4 to TRBJ1-1, with TRBD1 as a possible D gene (6 bases). Deletions cut 7 bases from V and 10 bases from J, with 19 bases between. This CDR3 is 13 amino acids long. The DNA for the CDR3 is TGTGCCAGCACCGTGGGACACCTTGATGGAGCTTTCTTT. This sequence encodes CASTVGHLDGAFF.

This chain joins TRBV29-1 and TRBJ1-2, with unresolved D. With 5 bases removed from V and 2 bases from J, the gap between germline ends came to 0 bases. CDR1 is SQVTM, CDR2 ANQGSEA, per germline. The CDR3 runs 9 residues. CDR3 sequence: CSVNYGYTF. CDR3 DNA: TGCAGCGTTAACTATGGCTACACCTTC.

This clonotype was detected only a few times. The rearrangement joins TRBV6-5 to TRBJ1-1; unclear D gene. CDR3 length equals 18 residues. Germline CDR1 and CDR2: MNHEY and SVGAGI. Between the trimmed V and J ends, which lost 8 bases and 0 bases, there was a span of 25 bases. CDR3 sequence (DNA): TGTGCCAGCCAGTATTCTCCAGACACCCCATCTCTGAACACTGAAGCTTTCTTT. Its protein is CASQYSPDTPSLNTEAFF.

Concerning this clonotype itself: Since a much larger clone is just one base distant, this may be a read error. V and J are TRBV12-3 or TRBV12-4 and TRBJ2-2; a weak D match, TRBD1 (6 bases). The CDR3 runs 14 residues. Trimming stripped 6 bases from V and 7 bases from J, with 15 bases between. The CDR3 loop reads CASRGTWGVGELFF. DNA for the CDR3: TGTGCCAGCAGAGGGACATGGGGTGTCGGGGAGCTGTTTTTT.

This clonotype has more than one count but fewer than ten. CDR3 in amino acids: CVPGSDNYGYTF. The CDR3 bases are TGCGTTCCGGGCAGCGATAACTATGGCTACACCTTC. This rearrangement joins TRBV20-1 to TRBJ1-2; D uncertain. The CDR3 consists of 12 residues. The V gene's germline CDR1 is DFQATT and CDR2 SNEGSKA (reference sequence).

V usage is TRBV12-3 or TRBV12-4 and J usage is TRBJ1-2; a possible D gene is TRBD1 (6 bases). This CDR3 comprises 15 residues. Trimming left V 1 base short and J 7 bases short, with 16 bases between. CDR3 DNA: TGTGCCAGCAGTTTAGGGTCGCAGGGGCGAGGTGGCTACACCTTC. It encodes CASSLGSQGRGGYTF.

The V gene is TRBV19, the J gene TRBJ1-5; 7 nucleotides line up with TRBD1. V shed 6 bases, J shed 4 bases, and the junction held 6 bases outside the gene matches. CDR1 and CDR2 from the germline V gene are LNHDA and SQIVND (reference sequence). CDR3 size: 14 residues. The CDR3 nucleotides are TGTGCCAGTAGACCGACAGGGATAAATCAGCCCCAGCATTTT. This sequence encodes CASRPTGINQPQHF.

V usage is TRBV15 and J usage is TRBJ1-4; D might be TRBD1 (6 bases). In germline, CDR1 is LNHNV, CDR2 YYDKDF (reference sequence). The CDR3 covers 18 residues. Trimming took off 3 bases at V and 6 bases at J, with 23 bases between the two ends. CDR3 amino acids: CATSSRRKGQSIDEKLFF. The CDR3 nucleotides are TGTGCCACCAGCAGTCGTAGAAAGGGACAAAGCATCGATGAAAAACTGTTTTTT.

A note on this clonotype: It is likely a read error, because the conserved phenylalanine at the end of the CDR3 is missing. The genes are TRBV6-1 and TRBJ1-6; D gene unclear. V was cut by 2 bases and J by 6 bases, with 8 bases left in between. Germline values: CDR1 MNHNS, CDR2 SASEGT. The CDR3 totals 14 residues. In DNA form, the CDR3 reads TGTGCCAGCAGTGAAAGGCCGGTTAATTCACCCCTCCACTTG. Residues: CASSERPVNSPLHL.

V gene TRBV29-1 combines with J gene TRBJ2-7; 8 bases align to TRBD1. The germline V gene encodes CDR1 SQVTM and CDR2 ANQGSEA. This CDR3 comprises 14 residues. J lost 6 bases, V lost 4 bases, and 11 bases had no gene match. The CDR3 DNA is TGCAGCGTTGCGCCGACAGGGGAGCCCACCGAGCAGTACTTC. Translated, it gives CSVAPTGEPTEQYF.

This chain uses TRBV6-1 with TRBJ1-2, with 8 bases identical to TRBD1. V lost 5 bases to trimming and J lost 6 bases; unmatched junction nucleotides: 2. Germline V CDR1 and CDR2: MNHNS, SASEGT. The CDR3 is 12 amino acids. CDR3 amino acids: CASSSGGDGYTF. The CDR3 nucleotides read TGTGCCAGCAGTTCAGGGGGCGATGGCTACACCTTC.

This clonotype occurred a few times. The genes are TRBV6-2 or TRBV6-3 and TRBJ2-2, with D possibly matching TRBD1 (7 bases). CDR1 and CDR2 from the germline V gene are MNHEY and SVGEGT. Trimming left V 11 bases short and J 0 bases short, with 13 bases between. The CDR3 has 14 residues. CDR3 in DNA: TGTGCCTCCCAGGGGGGAACGAACACCGGGGAGCTGTTTTTT. Protein product: CASQGGTNTGELFF.

DNA for the CDR3: TGCAGTGCTAGGGGACGGACTACGGGGGGGCGAGACAATGAGCAGTTCTTC. Protein: CSARGRTTGGRDNEQFF. The chain employs TRBV20-1 and TRBJ2-1; the match to TRBD2 covers 8 bases. This CDR3 comprises 17 residues. From germline, CDR1 is DFQATT and CDR2 SNEGSKA (reference sequence). The ends lost 3 bases at V and 5 bases at J; junction bases unmatched: 15.

This chain joins TRBV12-3 or TRBV12-4 and TRBJ2-1; 8 nucleotides line up with TRBD2. The CDR3 totals 15 residues. The ends lost 3 bases at V and 9 bases at J; junction bases unmatched: 10. Written as DNA, the CDR3 is TGTGCCAGCAGTTTTATAGATCGGGGGGGGTTTGAGCAGTTCTTC. Encoded protein: CASSFIDRGGFEQFF.

In its sample, this clonotype was seen a few times. The CDR3, as DNA: TGTGCCAGCAGTCTCTACCGTCGACAGGGGGAGGAGGGTGAAGCTTTCTTT. This translates into CASSLYRRQGEEGEAFF. The chain links TRBV27 to TRBJ1-1; 9 bases agree with TRBD1. Unmatched junction bases numbered 17, after V lost 5 bases and J lost 7 bases. The length of the CDR3 is 17 residues. The V gene's germline CDR1 is MNHEY and CDR2 SMNVEV (reference sequence).

The chain has TRBV7-2 and TRBJ2-3; 10 bases map to TRBD2. Germline CDR1 SGHTA, CDR2 FQGNSA. The J segment lost 5 bases and the V segment lost 7 bases, leaving 9 bases of the junction unmatched. The CDR3 totals 15 residues. DNA of the CDR3: TGTGCCAGCACCATTACCTTAGCGGGGGGAGATACGCAGTATTTT. It is translated as CASTITLAGGDTQYF.

This clonotype was seen a handful of times. This sequence joins TRBV29-1 and TRBJ2-7, with 7 bases that match TRBD1. Germline CDR1 reads SQVTM; CDR2 reads ANQGSEA. The length of the CDR3 is 13 residues. The CDR3 is CSARGQALYEQYF. The CDR3 nucleotides read TGCAGTGCCCGAGGACAGGCCCTCTACGAGCAGTACTTC.

This clonotype was detected only a few times. The chain combines TRBV29-1 with TRBJ2-7; possibly TRBD2 for D (7 bases). The CDR3 length is 12 residues. V lost 4 bases and J 5 bases, leaving 12 bases between the germline ends. CDR1 and CDR2 (germline): SQVTM, ANQGSEA. As DNA, the CDR3 is TGCAGCGTTGCGGGGGGCCCCCACGAGCAGTACTTC. The encoded protein is CSVAGGPHEQYF.

There are many counts of this clonotype. This chain links TRBV7-2 with TRBJ1-2; TRBD1 might be the D (6 bases). CDR1 and CDR2 from the germline V gene are SGHTA and FQGNSA. The CDR3 is 15 amino acids. The V end was cut by 0 bases, the J end by 6 bases, with 14 bases between. The CDR3 DNA follows: TGTGCCAGCAGCTTAGCGATCGCAGGGACAAATGGCTACACCTTC. Its protein product is CASSLAIAGTNGYTF.

The chain links TRBV6-1 to TRBJ2-5, with D tentatively TRBD1 (5 bases). V was pared by 6 bases and J by 5 bases, with 13 bases between. The CDR3 is 13 residues long. CDR1 is MNHNS and CDR2 is SASEGT in the germline V gene. CDR3 in amino acids: CASSRDFGETQYF. The CDR3 coding sequence is TGTGCCAGCAGCAGGGATTTCGGGGAGACCCAGTACTTC.